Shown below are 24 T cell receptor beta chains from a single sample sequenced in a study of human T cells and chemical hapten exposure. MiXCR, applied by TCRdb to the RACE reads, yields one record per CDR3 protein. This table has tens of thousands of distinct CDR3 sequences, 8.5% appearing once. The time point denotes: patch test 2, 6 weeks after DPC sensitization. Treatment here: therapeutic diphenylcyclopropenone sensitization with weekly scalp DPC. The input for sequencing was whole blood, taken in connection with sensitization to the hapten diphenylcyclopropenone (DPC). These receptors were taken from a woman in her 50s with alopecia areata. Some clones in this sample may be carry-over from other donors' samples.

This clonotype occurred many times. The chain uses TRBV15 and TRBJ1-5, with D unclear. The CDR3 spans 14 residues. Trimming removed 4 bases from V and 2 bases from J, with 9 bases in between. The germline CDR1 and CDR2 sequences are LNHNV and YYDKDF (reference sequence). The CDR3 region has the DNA TGTGCCACCAGCAAAGGGAACGGCAATCAGCCCCAGCATTTT. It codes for CATSKGNGNQPQHF.

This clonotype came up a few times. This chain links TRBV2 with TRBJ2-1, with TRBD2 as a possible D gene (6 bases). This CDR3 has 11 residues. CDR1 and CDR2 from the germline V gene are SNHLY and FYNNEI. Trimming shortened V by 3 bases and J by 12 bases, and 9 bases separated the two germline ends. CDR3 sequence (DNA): TGTGCCAGCAGTGATTACGGGGGGCAGTTCTTC. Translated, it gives CASSDYGGQFF. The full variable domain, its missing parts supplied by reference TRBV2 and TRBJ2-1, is EPEVTQTPSHQVTQMGQEVILRCVPISNHLYFYWYRQILGQKVEFLVSFYNNEISEKSEIFDDQFSVERPDGSNFTLKIRSTKLEDSAMYFCASSDYGGQFFGPGTRLTVL.

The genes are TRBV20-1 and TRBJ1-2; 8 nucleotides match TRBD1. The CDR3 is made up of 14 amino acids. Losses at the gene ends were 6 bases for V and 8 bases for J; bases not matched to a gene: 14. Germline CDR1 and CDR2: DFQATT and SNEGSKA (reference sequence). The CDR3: CSAPGQEISGGYTF. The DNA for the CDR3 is TGCAGTGCCCCGGGACAGGAGATTTCGGGGGGCTACACCTTC.

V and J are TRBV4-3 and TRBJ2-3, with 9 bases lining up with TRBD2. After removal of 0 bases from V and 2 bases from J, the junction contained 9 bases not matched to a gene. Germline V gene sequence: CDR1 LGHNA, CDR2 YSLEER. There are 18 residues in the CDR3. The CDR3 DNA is TGCGCCAGCAGCCAAGATCGGCCTAGCGGGGCGTACACAGATACGCAGTATTTT. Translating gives CASSQDRPSGAYTDTQYF.

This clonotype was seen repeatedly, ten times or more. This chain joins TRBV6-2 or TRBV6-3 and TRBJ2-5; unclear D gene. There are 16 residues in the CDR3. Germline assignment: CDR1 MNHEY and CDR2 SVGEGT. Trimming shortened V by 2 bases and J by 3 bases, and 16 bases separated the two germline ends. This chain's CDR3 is CASSYPLLGSKETQYF. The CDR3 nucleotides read TGTGCCAGCAGTTACCCCCTCCTGGGTAGTAAAGAGACCCAGTACTTC.

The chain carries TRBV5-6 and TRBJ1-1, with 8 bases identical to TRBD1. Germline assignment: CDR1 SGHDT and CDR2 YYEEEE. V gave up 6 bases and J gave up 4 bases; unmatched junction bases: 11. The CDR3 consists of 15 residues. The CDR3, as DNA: TGTGCCAGCAACCCTCCCGGGACAGGTACCACTGAAGCTTTCTTT. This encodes CASNPPGTGTTEAFF.

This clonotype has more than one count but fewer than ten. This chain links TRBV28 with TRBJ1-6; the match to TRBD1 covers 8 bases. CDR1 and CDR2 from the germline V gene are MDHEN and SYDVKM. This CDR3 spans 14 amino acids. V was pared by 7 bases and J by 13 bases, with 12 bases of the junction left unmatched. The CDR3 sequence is CASTSRGLGEPLHF. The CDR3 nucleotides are TGTGCCAGCACCTCCAGGGGGCTCGGGGAGCCCCTCCACTTT. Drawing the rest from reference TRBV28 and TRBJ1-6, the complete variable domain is DVKVTQSSRYLVKRTGEKVFLECVQDMDHENMFWYRQDPGLGLRLIYFSYDVKMKEKGDIPEGYSVSREKKERFSLILESASTNQTSMYLCASTSRGLGEPLHFGNGTRLTVT.

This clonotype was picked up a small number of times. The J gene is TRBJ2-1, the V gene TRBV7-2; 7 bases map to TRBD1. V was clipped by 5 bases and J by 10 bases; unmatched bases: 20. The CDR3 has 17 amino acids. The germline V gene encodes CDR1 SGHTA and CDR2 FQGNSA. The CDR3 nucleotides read TGTGCCAGCAGCCCCTCTAAAATTGATGACAGGGTCCGGGAGCAGTTCTTC. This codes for CASSPSKIDDRVREQFF.

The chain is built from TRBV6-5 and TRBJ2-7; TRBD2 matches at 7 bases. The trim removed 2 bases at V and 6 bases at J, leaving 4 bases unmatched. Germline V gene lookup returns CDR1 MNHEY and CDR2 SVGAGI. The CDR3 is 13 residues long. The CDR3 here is CASSYREASEQYF. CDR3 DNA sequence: TGTGCCAGCAGTTACCGGGAGGCATCCGAGCAGTACTTC.

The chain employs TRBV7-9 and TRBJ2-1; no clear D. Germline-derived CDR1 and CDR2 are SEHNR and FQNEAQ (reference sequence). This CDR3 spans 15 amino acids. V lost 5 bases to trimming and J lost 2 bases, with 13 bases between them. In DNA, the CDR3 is TGTGCCAGCAGCACCCGTAGTTCCGCCTACAATGAGCAGTTCTTC. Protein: CASSTRSSAYNEQFF.

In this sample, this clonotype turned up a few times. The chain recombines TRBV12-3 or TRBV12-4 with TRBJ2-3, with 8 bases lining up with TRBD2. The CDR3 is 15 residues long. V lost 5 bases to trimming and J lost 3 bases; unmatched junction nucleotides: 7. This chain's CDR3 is CASSPYSGVTDTQYF. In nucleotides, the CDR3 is TGTGCCAGCAGTCCCTATAGCGGGGTTACAGATACGCAGTATTTT.

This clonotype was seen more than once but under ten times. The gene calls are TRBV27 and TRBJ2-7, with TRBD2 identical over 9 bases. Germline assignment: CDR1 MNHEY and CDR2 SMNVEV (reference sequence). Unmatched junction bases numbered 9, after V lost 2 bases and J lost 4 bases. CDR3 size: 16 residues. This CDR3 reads CASSLRWASGTYEQYF. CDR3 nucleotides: TGTGCCAGCAGTTTAAGGTGGGCTAGCGGGACTTACGAGCAGTACTTC.

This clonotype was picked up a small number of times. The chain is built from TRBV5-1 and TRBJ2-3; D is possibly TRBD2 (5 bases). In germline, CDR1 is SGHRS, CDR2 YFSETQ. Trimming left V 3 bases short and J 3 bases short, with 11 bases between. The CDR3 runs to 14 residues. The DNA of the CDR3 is TGCGCCAGCAGCTCGTCCGGGGTGACAGATACGCAGTATTTT. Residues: CASSSSGVTDTQYF.

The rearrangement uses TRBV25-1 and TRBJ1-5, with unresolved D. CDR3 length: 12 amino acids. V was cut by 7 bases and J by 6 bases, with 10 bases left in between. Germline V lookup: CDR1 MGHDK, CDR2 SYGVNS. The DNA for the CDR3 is TGTGCCAGCAAAAGGTTTATTCAGCCCCAGCATTTT. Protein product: CASKRFIQPQHF. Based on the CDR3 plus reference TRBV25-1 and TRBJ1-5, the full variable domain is EADIYQTPRYLVIGTGKKITLECSQTMGHDKMYWYQQDPGMELHLIHYSYGVNSTEKGDLSSESTVSRIRTEHFPLTLESARPSHTSQYLCASKRFIQPQHFGDGTRLSIL.

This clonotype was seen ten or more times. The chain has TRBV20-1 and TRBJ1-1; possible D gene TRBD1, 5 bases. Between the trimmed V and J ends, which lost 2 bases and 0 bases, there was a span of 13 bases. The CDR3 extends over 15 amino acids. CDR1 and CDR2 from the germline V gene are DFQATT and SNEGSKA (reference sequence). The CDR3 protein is CSARYDRGMNTEAFF. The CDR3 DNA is TGCAGTGCTAGATATGACCGGGGGATGAACACTGAAGCTTTCTTT.

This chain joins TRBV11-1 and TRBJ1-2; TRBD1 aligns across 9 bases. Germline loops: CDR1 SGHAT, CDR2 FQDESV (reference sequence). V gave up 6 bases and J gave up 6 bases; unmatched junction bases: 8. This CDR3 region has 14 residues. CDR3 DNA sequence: TGTGCCAGCAGTTCCGGGACAGGGTTTAATGGCTACACCTTC. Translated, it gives CASSSGTGFNGYTF. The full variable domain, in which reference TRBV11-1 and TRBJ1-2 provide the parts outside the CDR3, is EAEVAQSPRYKITEKSQAVAFWCDPISGHATLYWYRQILGQGPELLVQFQDESVVDDSQLPKDRFSAERLKGVDSTLKIQPAELGDSAMYLCASSSGTGFNGYTFGSGTRLTVV.

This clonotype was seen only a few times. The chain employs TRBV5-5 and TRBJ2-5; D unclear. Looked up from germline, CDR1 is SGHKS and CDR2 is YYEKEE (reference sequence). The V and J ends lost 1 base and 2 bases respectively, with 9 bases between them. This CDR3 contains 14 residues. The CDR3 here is CASSLSRLQETQYF. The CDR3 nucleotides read TGTGCCAGCAGCTTGTCGCGCTTACAAGAGACCCAGTACTTC.

Here the CDR3 DNA reads TGCGCCAGCAGCTTAAGGGACACCGGCTACGAGCAGTACTTC. It codes for CASSLRDTGYEQYF. The rearrangement links TRBV5-1 to TRBJ2-7; maybe TRBD1 (6 bases). V lost 2 bases and J lost 3, with 12 bases in between. The germline CDR1 and CDR2 sequences are SGHRS and YFSETQ. CDR3 length: 14 residues.

The chain's CDR3 is CASSSRTDLNTEAFF. As DNA, the CDR3 is TGTGCCAGCAGTTCCCGGACAGACCTGAACACTGAAGCTTTCTTT. The chain couples TRBV6-5 to TRBJ1-1; a possible D gene is TRBD1 (6 bases). Germline lookup yields CDR1 MNHEY and CDR2 SVGAGI. The V gene lost 4 bases and the J gene lost 0 bases, with 12 bases spanning the gap. The CDR3 is made up of 15 amino acids.

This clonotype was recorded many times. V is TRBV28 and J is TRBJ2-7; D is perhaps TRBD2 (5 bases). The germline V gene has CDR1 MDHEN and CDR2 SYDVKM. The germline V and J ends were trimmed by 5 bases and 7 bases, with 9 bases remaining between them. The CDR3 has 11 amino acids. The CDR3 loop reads CASSPRGEQYF. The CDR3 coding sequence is TGTGCCAGCAGTCCGCGAGGGGAGCAGTACTTC.

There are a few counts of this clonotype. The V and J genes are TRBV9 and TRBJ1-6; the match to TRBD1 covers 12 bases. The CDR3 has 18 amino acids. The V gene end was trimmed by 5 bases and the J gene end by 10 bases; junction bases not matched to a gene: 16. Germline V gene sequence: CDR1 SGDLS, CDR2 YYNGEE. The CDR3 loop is CASREGAGTGGERSPLHF. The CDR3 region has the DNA TGTGCCAGCAGGGAGGGTGCCGGGACAGGGGGCGAAAGATCACCCCTCCACTTT. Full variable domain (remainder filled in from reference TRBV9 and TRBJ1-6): DSGVTQTPKHLITATGQRVTLRCSPRSGDLSVYWYQQSLDQGLQFLIQYYNGEERAKGNILERFSAQQFPDLHSELNLSSLELGDSALYFCASREGAGTGGERSPLHFGNGTRLTVT.

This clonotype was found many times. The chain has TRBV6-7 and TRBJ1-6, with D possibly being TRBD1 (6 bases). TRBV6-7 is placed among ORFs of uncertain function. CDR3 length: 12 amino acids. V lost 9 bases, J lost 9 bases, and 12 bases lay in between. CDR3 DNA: TGTGCCAGGCGGACAGTGCCTTCACCCCTCCACTTT. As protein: CARRTVPSPLHF.

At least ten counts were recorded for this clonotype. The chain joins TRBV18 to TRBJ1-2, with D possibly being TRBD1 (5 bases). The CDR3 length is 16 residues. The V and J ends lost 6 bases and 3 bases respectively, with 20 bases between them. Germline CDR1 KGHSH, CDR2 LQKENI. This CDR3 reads CASSPSQGAVDYGYTF. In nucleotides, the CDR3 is TGTGCCAGCTCGCCCTCCCAGGGAGCCGTAGACTATGGCTACACCTTC.

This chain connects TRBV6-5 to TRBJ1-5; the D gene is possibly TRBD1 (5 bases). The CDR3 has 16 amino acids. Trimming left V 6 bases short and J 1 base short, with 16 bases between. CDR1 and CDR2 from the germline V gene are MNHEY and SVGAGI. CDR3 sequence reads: CASSPTQGASNQPQHF. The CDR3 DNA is TGTGCCAGCAGCCCGACTCAGGGAGCCAGCAATCAGCCCCAGCATTTT.